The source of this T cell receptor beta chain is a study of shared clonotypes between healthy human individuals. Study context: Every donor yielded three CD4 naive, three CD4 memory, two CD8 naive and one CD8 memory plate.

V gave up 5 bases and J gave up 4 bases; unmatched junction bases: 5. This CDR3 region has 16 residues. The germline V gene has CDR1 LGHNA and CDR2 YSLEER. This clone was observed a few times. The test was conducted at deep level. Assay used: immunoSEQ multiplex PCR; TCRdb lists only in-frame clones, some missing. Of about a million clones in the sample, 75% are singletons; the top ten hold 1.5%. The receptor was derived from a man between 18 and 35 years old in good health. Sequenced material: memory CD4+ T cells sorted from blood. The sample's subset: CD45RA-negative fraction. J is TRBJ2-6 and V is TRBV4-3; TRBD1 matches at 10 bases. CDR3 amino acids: CASSIDRGQGANVLTF. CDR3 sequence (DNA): TGCGCCAGCAGCATAGACAGGGGGCAAGGGGCCAACGTCCTGACTTTC.